Each of the 22 T cell receptor beta chains below was sequenced from the same sample in a study of cytomegalovirus exposure and HLA in healthy donors. Researchers ran the PCR with 60 Vbeta and 13 Jbeta primers. Data came from immunoSEQ multiplex PCR; TCRdb stores just in-frame clones and leaves some out. Found here are around 140,000 clones, around 75% of them singletons; the top ten hold approximately 1.6%. Sequencing used PBMCs. The source of these receptors is a woman between 18 and 30 years old in good health and CMV-seronegative.

V gene TRBV10-3 combines with J gene TRBJ1-5, with no clear D. Per germline, CDR1 ENHRY and CDR2 SYGVKD. Between the trimmed V and J ends, which lost 7 bases and 0 bases, there was a span of 10 bases. There are 14 residues in the CDR3. CDR3 in DNA: TGTGCCATCAACCAGGATTATAGCAATCAGCCCCAGCATTTT. As protein: CAINQDYSNQPQHF.

This clone has only one observation. This chain links TRBV27 with TRBJ2-7; D may be TRBD1 (5 bases). V gave up 0 bases and J gave up 2 bases, with 14 bases separating them. The CDR3 has 16 residues. From germline, CDR1 is MNHEY and CDR2 SMNVEV (reference sequence). The CDR3 nucleotides read TGTGCCAGCAGTTTATCGGGGCAGTATCCTACCTACGAGCAGTACTTC. It specifies CASSLSGQYPTYEQYF.

The chain uses TRBV25-1 and TRBJ2-1; D is unclear. This CDR3 spans 15 amino acids. Trimming stripped 3 bases from V and 4 bases from J, with 13 bases between. CDR1 and CDR2 (germline): MGHDK, SYGVNS. The CDR3 DNA follows: TGTGCCAGCAGTGATATTAGTAGCCGATACAATGAGCAGTTCTTC. Translating it yields CASSDISSRYNEQFF.

The rearrangement joins TRBV5-4 to TRBJ2-5, with TRBD2 matching over 13 bases. The CDR3 is 16 amino acids. The V segment lost 3 bases and the J segment 5 bases; nucleotides outside the gene matches: 7. Germline V gene sequence: CDR1 SGHNT, CDR2 YYREEE (reference sequence). The CDR3 DNA reads as TGTGCCAGCAGCTCCATACTAGCGGGAGGGCCGGAGACCCAGTACTTC. Amino acid sequence: CASSSILAGGPETQYF.

V and J are TRBV11-3 and TRBJ2-1; 7 positions agree with TRBD1. This CDR3 comprises 15 residues. J gave up 4 bases and V 4 bases, and 7 bases lay outside the gene matches. In germline, CDR1 is SGHNT, CDR2 YENEEA. Written as DNA, the CDR3 is TGTGCCAGCAGCTCTCAGACAGGGCCTTACAATGAGCAGTTCTTC. Translated, it gives CASSSQTGPYNEQFF.

The chain links TRBV5-1 to TRBJ1-2; 7 bases match TRBD1. Per germline, CDR1 SGHRS and CDR2 YFSETQ. The CDR3 has 13 amino acids. Losses at the gene ends were 0 bases for V and 7 bases for J; bases not matched to a gene: 3. CDR3 loop: CASSLEGQSGYTF. CDR3 DNA: TGCGCCAGCAGCTTGGAGGGACAGTCTGGCTACACCTTC. Full variable domain (outside the CDR3, taken from reference TRBV5-1 and TRBJ1-2): KAGVTQTPRYLIKTRGQQVTLSCSPISGHRSVSWYQQTPGQGLQFLFEYFSETQRNKGNFPGRFSGRQFSNSRSEMNVSTLELGDSALYLCASSLEGQSGYTFGSGTRLTVV.

This clone was detected once. The chain uses TRBV30 and TRBJ2-5, with TRBD2 matching over 7 bases. The CDR3 consists of 14 residues. Germline V gene data show CDR1 as GTSNPN and CDR2 as SVGIG (reference sequence). Germline trimming cut 5 bases from V and 2 bases from J; bases unmatched to any gene: 8. In nucleotides, the CDR3 is TGTGCCTGGGGGGGGGAAATTCATCAAGAGACCCAGTACTTC. Translation: CAWGGEIHQETQYF.

The genes are TRBV11-2 and TRBJ2-3, with D possibly matching TRBD2 (6 bases). The V end lost 1 base, the J end lost 0 bases, and 8 bases lay between the germline ends. The CDR3 covers 15 residues. Germline values: CDR1 SGHAT, CDR2 FQNNGV. The CDR3 protein is CASSLGLASTDTQYF. The CDR3 DNA reads as TGTGCCAGCAGCTTAGGCCTAGCGAGCACAGATACGCAGTATTTT.

The chain uses TRBV5-4 and TRBJ1-6, with TRBD1 matching over 9 bases. The V gene end was trimmed by 4 bases and the J gene end by 9 bases; junction bases not matched to a gene: 8. The CDR3 loop spans 15 amino acids. Germline CDR1 reads SGHNT; CDR2 reads YYREEE (reference sequence). The CDR3, as DNA: TGTGCCAGCAGCCCGCCCGGGACAGGGCCTTCACCCCTCCACTTT. It is translated as CASSPPGTGPSPLHF.

This rearrangement joins TRBV30 to TRBJ2-3, with unresolved D. V was pared by 4 bases and J by 2 bases, with 19 bases between. Per the germline V gene, CDR1 is GTSNPN and CDR2 is SVGIG (reference sequence). The CDR3 spans 16 residues. Here the CDR3 reads CAWNQERRRNTDTQYF. DNA of the CDR3: TGTGCCTGGAACCAAGAGAGGCGGAGAAACACAGATACGCAGTATTTT.

The V gene is TRBV19, the J gene TRBJ2-3; no clear D gene. Trimming removed 6 bases at V and 4 bases at J, with 20 bases between. The CDR3 sequence is 16 residues long. Germline values: CDR1 LNHDA, CDR2 SQIVND (reference sequence). Here the CDR3 reads CASSLRASPNPDTQYF. The CDR3 nucleotides read TGTGCCAGTAGCCTACGCGCTAGTCCAAACCCAGATACGCAGTATTTT.

The chain combines TRBV30 with TRBJ2-3; no reliable D call. The CDR3 has 14 residues. Per germline, CDR1 GTSNPN and CDR2 SVGIG (reference sequence). With 4 bases removed from V and 4 bases from J, the gap between germline ends came to 15 bases. Here the CDR3 reads CAWTDGLLADTQYF. For the CDR3, the DNA is TGTGCCTGGACCGACGGCCTTCTAGCAGATACGCAGTATTTT.

V is TRBV30 and J is TRBJ1-4; 7 bases are a match to TRBD1. The J segment lost 4 bases and the V segment lost 2 bases, leaving 10 bases of the junction unmatched. CDR1 and CDR2 from the germline V gene are GTSNPN and SVGIG (reference sequence). The CDR3 runs to 16 residues. CDR3 sequence: CAWSLGRTGVNEKLFF. The CDR3 DNA follows: TGTGCCTGGAGTCTCGGTCGTACAGGGGTTAATGAAAAACTGTTTTTT.

Notes on this clone: This sample also contains other DNA sequences that code for the same CDR3. The chain has TRBV5-1 and TRBJ2-2, with D tentatively TRBD1 (6 bases). Trimming cost V 5 bases and J 2 bases, with 10 bases left between them. The CDR3 loop spans 14 amino acids. Germline V gene sequence: CDR1 SGHRS, CDR2 YFSETQ. As DNA, the CDR3 is TGCGCCAGCAGTTTACAGGGCAACACCGGGGAGCTGTTTTTT. It is translated as CASSLQGNTGELFF. The variable domain in full, completed from reference TRBV5-1 and TRBJ2-2, reads KAGVTQTPRYLIKTRGQQVTLSCSPISGHRSVSWYQQTPGQGLQFLFEYFSETQRNKGNFPGRFSGRQFSNSRSEMNVSTLELGDSALYLCASSLQGNTGELFFGEGSRLTVL.

The table lists this clone with a few counts. The rearrangement links TRBV2 to TRBJ2-1, with 8 bases aligning to TRBD2. Germline V CDR1 and CDR2: SNHLY, FYNNEI. Unmatched junction bases numbered 12, after V lost 10 bases and J lost 4 bases. The CDR3 is made up of 15 amino acids. The CDR3 protein is CATMGLDKVYNEQFF. The CDR3 bases are TGTGCCACCATGGGACTAGACAAAGTTTACAATGAGCAGTTCTTC.

The J gene is TRBJ2-7, the V gene TRBV30; 7 bases line up with TRBD2. The CDR3 loop spans 13 amino acids. The germline gives CDR1 GTSNPN, CDR2 SVGIG (reference sequence). J was trimmed by 5 bases and V by 4 bases; bases with no gene match: 8. The CDR3 DNA is TGTGCCTGGACTCGCGGGAGTGAAGACGAGCAGTACGTC. Translation gives CAWTRGSEDEQYV.

In this sample, this clone turned up once. V usage is TRBV19 and J usage is TRBJ1-4; D unresolved. Germline V lookup: CDR1 LNHDA, CDR2 SQIVND (reference sequence). Trimming cost V 7 bases and J 1 base, with 22 bases left between them. The CDR3 sequence is 18 residues long. CDR3 sequence reads: CASTSNAGFGRTNEKLFF. The DNA of the CDR3 is TGTGCCAGTACCAGCAACGCGGGGTTTGGTAGAACTAATGAAAAACTGTTTTTT.

The chain's CDR3 is CASSPPGLAYNEQFF. The CDR3 nucleotides read TGTGCCAGCTCACCACCTGGACTAGCCTACAATGAGCAGTTCTTC. The rearrangement uses TRBV18 and TRBJ2-1; 7 bases are a match to TRBD2. CDR1 and CDR2 (germline): KGHSH, LQKENI. The CDR3 sequence is 15 residues long. The trim removed 0 bases at V and 2 bases at J, leaving 1 base unmatched.

This clone was observed once. The chain uses TRBV7-2 and TRBJ2-2; TRBD2 matches 7 bases. The germline V gene encodes CDR1 SGHTA and CDR2 FQGNSA. This CDR3 is built from 15 residues. Unmatched junction bases numbered 6, after V lost 5 bases and J lost 3 bases. Here the CDR3 DNA reads TGTGCCAGCAGCCCCTCCGGGGGGTACACCGGGGAGCTGTTTTTT. Translated: CASSPSGGYTGELFF.

This rearrangement joins TRBV28 to TRBJ2-7; D possibly corresponds to TRBD1 (5 bases). This CDR3 contains 14 residues. Germline V gene sequence: CDR1 MDHEN, CDR2 SYDVKM. Trimming took 1 base from V and 2 from J, leaving 9 bases between them. The CDR3 DNA reads as TGTGCCAGCAGTTTATCTGTACAGGCCTACGAGCAGTACGTC. It translates to CASSLSVQAYEQYV.

This clone was detected only a few times. This chain connects TRBV7-6 to TRBJ2-1, with TRBD1 matching over 10 bases. The CDR3 sequence is 14 residues long. Looked up from germline, CDR1 is SGHVS and CDR2 is FNYEAQ. The V gene end was trimmed by 5 bases and the J gene end by 7 bases; junction bases not matched to a gene: 5. In DNA form, the CDR3 reads TGTGCCAGCAGCCCGGACAGGGGGACGAATGAGCAGTTCTTC. Its protein is CASSPDRGTNEQFF.

The chain has TRBV25-1 and TRBJ1-2, with unresolved D. Per germline, CDR1 MGHDK and CDR2 SYGVNS. V was clipped by 0 bases and J by 5 bases, with 10 bases between them. The CDR3 length is 14 residues. Here the CDR3 DNA reads TGTGCCAGCAGTGAATACACGGAGGCGTATGGCTACACCTTC. It translates to CASSEYTEAYGYTF.